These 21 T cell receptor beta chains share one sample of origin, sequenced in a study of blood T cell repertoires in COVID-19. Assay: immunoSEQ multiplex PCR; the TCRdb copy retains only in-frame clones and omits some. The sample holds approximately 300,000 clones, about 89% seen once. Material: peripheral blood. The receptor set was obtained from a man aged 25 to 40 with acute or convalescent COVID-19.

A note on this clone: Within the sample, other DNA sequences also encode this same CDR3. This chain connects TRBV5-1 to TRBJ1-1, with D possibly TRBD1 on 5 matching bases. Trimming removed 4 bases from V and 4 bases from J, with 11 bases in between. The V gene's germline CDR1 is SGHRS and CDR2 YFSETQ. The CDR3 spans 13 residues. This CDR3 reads CASSLQGTTEAFF. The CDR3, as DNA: TGCGCCAGCAGCCTCCAGGGTACCACTGAAGCTTTCTTT.

Here the CDR3 reads CASSRTGAGELFF. The CDR3, as DNA: TGTGCCAGCAGTCGTACAGGGGCCGGGGAGCTGTTTTTT. The chain combines TRBV12-3 or TRBV12-4 with TRBJ2-2, with 7 positions matching TRBD1. The junction had 3 bases not matched to a gene; V was cut back by 5 bases and J by 6 bases. The length of the CDR3 is 13 residues.

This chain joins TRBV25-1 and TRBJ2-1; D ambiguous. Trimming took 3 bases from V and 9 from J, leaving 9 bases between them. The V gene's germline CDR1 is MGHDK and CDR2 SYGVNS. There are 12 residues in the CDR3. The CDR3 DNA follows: TGTGCCAGCAGTGACCTCCTGAGTGAGCAGTTCTTC. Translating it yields CASSDLLSEQFF.

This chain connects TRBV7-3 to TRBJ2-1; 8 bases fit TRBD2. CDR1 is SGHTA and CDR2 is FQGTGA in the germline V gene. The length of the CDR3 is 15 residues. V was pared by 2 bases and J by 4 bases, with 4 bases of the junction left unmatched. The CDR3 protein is CASSLVGTSYNEQFF. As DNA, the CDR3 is TGTGCCAGCAGCTTAGTTGGGACTAGTTACAATGAGCAGTTCTTC.

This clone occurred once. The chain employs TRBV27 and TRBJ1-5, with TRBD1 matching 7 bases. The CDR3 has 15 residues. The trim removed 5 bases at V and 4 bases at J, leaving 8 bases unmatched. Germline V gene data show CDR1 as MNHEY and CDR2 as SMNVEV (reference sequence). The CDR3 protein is CASSIRQGTNQPQHF. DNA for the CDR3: TGTGCCAGCAGTATACGACAGGGAACGAATCAGCCCCAGCATTTT.

The CDR3 nucleotides are TGTGCCAGCAGTTACTCGAACAAGCAAGAGACCCAGTACTTC. It yields the protein CASSYSNKQETQYF. The genes are TRBV6-6 and TRBJ2-5; D gene ambiguous. The CDR3 is made up of 14 amino acids. CDR1 is MNHNY, CDR2 SVGAGI, per germline (reference sequence). The V end was cut by 0 bases, the J end by 2 bases, with 7 bases between.

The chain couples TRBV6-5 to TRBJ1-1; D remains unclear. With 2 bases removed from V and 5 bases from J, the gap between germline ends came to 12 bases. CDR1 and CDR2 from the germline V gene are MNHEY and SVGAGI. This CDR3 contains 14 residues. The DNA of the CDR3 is TGTGCCAGCAGTTACGGCACAGAAGGTACTGAAGCTTTCTTT. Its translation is CASSYGTEGTEAFF.

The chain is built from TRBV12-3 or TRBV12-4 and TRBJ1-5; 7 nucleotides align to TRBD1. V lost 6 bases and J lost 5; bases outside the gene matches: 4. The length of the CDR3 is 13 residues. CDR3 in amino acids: CASSTGEDQPQHF. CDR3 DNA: TGTGCCAGCAGCACAGGGGAAGATCAGCCCCAGCATTTT.

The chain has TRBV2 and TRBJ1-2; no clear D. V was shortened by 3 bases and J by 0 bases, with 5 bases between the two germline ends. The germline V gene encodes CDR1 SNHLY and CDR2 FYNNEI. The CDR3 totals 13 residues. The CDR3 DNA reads TGTGCCAGCAGTGATACAGCTAACTATGGCTACACCTTC. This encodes CASSDTANYGYTF.

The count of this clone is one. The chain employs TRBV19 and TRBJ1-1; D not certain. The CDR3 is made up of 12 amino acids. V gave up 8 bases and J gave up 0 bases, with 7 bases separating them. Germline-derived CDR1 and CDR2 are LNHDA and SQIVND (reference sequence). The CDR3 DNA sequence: TGTGCCAGTGGCCCAATGAACACTGAAGCTTTCTTT. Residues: CASGPMNTEAFF.

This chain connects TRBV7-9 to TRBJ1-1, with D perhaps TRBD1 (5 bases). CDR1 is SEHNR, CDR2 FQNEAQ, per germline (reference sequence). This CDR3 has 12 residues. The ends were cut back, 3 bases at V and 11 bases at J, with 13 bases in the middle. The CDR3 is CASSFLGVGAFF. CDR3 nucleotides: TGTGCCAGCAGCTTTTTAGGGGTGGGGGCTTTCTTT.

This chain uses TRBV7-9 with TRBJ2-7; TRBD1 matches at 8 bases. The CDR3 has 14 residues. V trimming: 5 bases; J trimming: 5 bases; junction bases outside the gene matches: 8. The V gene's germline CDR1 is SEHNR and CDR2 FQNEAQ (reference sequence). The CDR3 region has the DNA TGTGCCAGCAGCCTATCAGGGGGCAGCGACGAGCAGTACTTC. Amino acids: CASSLSGGSDEQYF.

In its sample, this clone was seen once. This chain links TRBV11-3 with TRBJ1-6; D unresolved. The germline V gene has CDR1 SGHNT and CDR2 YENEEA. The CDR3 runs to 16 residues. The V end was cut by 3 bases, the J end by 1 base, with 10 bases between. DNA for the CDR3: TGTGCCAGCAGCTTGCGGGCTTTTTCCTATAATTCACCCCTCCACTTT. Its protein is CASSLRAFSYNSPLHF.

The CDR3 loop reads CAWSGGDRGVLNTEAFF. The CDR3 coding sequence is TGTGCCTGGAGTGGAGGAGACAGGGGGGTTTTGAACACTGAAGCTTTCTTT. The rearrangement joins TRBV30 to TRBJ1-1, with 9 bases lining up with TRBD1. The V and J ends lost 1 base and 0 bases, in that order; junction bases with no gene match: 9. This CDR3 has 17 residues. The V gene's germline CDR1 is GTSNPN and CDR2 SVGIG (reference sequence).

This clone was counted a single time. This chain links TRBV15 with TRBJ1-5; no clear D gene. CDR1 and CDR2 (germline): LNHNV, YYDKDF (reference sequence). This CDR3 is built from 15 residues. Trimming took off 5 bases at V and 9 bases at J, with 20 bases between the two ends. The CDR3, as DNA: TGTGCCACCAGCGGATTTAGTGGGGAGCTGGGGCCCCAGCATTTT. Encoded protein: CATSGFSGELGPQHF.

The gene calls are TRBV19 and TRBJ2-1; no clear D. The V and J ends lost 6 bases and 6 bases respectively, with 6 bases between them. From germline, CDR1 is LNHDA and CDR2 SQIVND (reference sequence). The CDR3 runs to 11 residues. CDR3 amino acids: CASSYLNEQFF. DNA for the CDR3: TGTGCCAGTAGCTACCTCAATGAGCAGTTCTTC.

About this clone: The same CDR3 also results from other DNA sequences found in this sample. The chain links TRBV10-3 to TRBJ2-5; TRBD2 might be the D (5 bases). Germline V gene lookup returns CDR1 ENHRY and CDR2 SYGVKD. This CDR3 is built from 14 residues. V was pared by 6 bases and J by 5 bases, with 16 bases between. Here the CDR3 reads CAISPGLLGETQYF. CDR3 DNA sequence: TGTGCCATCAGCCCCGGACTCTTAGGGGAGACCCAGTACTTC.

The CDR3 sequence is CASRLQESSGNTIYF. CDR3 in DNA: TGTGCCAGCAGGCTACAGGAAAGCTCTGGAAACACCATATATTTT. V and J are TRBV2 and TRBJ1-3, with D perhaps matching TRBD1 (5 bases). From germline, CDR1 is SNHLY and CDR2 FYNNEI. V was shortened by 6 bases and J by 0 bases, with 12 bases between the two germline ends. The CDR3 is 15 amino acids.

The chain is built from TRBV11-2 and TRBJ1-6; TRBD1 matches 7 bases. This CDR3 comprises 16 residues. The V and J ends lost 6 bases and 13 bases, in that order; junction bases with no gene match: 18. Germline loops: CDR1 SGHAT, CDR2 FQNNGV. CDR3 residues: CASRSAGGRSGRPLHF. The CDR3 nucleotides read TGTGCCAGCAGATCCGCAGGGGGACGGTCCGGGCGGCCCCTCCACTTT.

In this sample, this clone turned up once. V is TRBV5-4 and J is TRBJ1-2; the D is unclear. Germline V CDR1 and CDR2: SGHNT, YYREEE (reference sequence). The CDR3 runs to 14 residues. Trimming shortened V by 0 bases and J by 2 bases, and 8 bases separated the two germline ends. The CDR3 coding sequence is TGTGCCAGCAGCTTGGGTGGGGAGAACTATGGCTACACCTTC. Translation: CASSLGGENYGYTF. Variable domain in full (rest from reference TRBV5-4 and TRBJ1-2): ETGVTQSPTHLIKTRGQQVTLRCSSQSGHNTVSWYQQALGQGPQFIFQYYREEENGRGNFPPRFSGLQFPNYSSELNVNALELDDSALYLCASSLGGENYGYTFGSGTRLTVV.

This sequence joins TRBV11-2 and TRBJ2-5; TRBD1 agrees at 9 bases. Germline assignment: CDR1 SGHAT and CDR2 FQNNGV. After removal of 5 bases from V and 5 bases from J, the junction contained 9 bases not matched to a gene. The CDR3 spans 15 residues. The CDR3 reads CASSRQTGGGETQYF. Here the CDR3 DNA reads TGTGCCAGCAGCCGACAGACAGGGGGTGGTGAGACCCAGTACTTC.